Shown below are 3 T cell receptor beta chains from a single sample sequenced in a study of cytomegalovirus exposure and HLA in healthy donors. Both 60 Vbeta primers and 13 Jbeta primers went into the PCR. Generated by immunoSEQ multiplex PCR, the TCRdb table keeps only in-frame clones and is missing some. This sample yields about 160,000 clones, of which roughly 85% are seen a single time; 1% belongs to the top ten. Material: PBMCs. Receptor source: a boy younger than 10 in good health and CMV-seronegative.

The chain combines TRBV6-4 with TRBJ2-3; D may be TRBD2 (7 bases). Trimming removed 5 bases from V and 3 bases from J, with 15 bases in between. Germline assignment: CDR1 MRHNA and CDR2 SNTAGT. This CDR3 has 15 amino acids. The CDR3 spells CASSPVGGLTDTQYF. Written as DNA, the CDR3 is TGTGCCAGCAGTCCGGTGGGGGGGCTGACAGATACGCAGTATTTT.

V gene TRBV19 combines with J gene TRBJ2-7, with D perhaps matching TRBD2 (6 bases). From germline, CDR1 is LNHDA and CDR2 SQIVND (reference sequence). This CDR3 comprises 10 residues. In DNA, the CDR3 is TGTGCCAGAGGTTGGAGGGATGGAGGCGTC. Protein: CARGWRDGGV.

The V call is TRBV28, the J call TRBJ2-3; 10 bases match TRBD2. The germline gives CDR1 MDHEN, CDR2 SYDVKM. Germline trimming cut 1 base from V and 3 bases from J; bases unmatched to any gene: 7. This CDR3 comprises 17 residues. The CDR3 DNA reads TGTGCCAGCAGTTTATCACCAGCTAGCGGGAGAACAGATACGCAGTATTTT. It translates to CASSLSPASGRTDTQYF.